Below are 15 T cell receptor beta chains sequenced from a single sample in a study of response to subunit inactivated influenza vaccine. From the RT-PCR reads, TCRdb called clonotypes with MiXCR, one entry per CDR3 protein. This sample has a few hundred thousand distinct CDR3 sequences, with approximately 11% found just once. The sequences come from PBMCs from blood, collected 45 days after vaccination. All receptors come from a man aged 50-59 years who received an inactivated influenza vaccine.

V and J are TRBV6-2 or TRBV6-3 and TRBJ2-7; 9 nucleotides align to TRBD1. Germline CDR1 and CDR2: MNHEY and SVGEGT. The V and J ends lost 7 bases and 3 bases, in that order; junction bases with no gene match: 7. This CDR3 region has 14 residues. CDR3 protein: CASKGDRVIYEQYF. The DNA for the CDR3 is TGTGCCAGCAAGGGGGACAGGGTCATCTACGAGCAGTACTTC.

This clonotype was seen at least ten times. The J gene is TRBJ1-2, the V gene TRBV6-1; D is possibly TRBD1 (6 bases). Trimming pared 8 bases from V and 4 bases from J, leaving 14 bases between. The CDR3 is 13 amino acids. Per germline, CDR1 MNHNS and CDR2 SASEGT. The chain's CDR3 is CASVVQGIYGYTF. CDR3 DNA sequence: TGTGCCAGCGTAGTTCAGGGGATCTATGGCTACACCTTC.

This clonotype occurred many times. The chain recombines TRBV15 with TRBJ2-1, with D hard to call. The CDR3 covers 13 residues. Germline V gene data show CDR1 as LNHNV and CDR2 as YYDKDF (reference sequence). The V end lost 1 base, the J end lost 2 bases, and 3 bases lay between the germline ends. The CDR3 region has the DNA TGTGCCACCAGCAGAGCAACCTACAATGAGCAGTTCTTC. Protein sequence: CATSRATYNEQFF.

The rearrangement joins TRBV12-3 or TRBV12-4 to TRBJ2-1; maybe TRBD1 (6 bases). Trimming shortened V by 8 bases and J by 2 bases, and 16 bases separated the two germline ends. The CDR3 is 15 residues long. The CDR3 bases are TGTGCCAGCGGATTGCCGGGACAAGCCTACAATGAGCAGTTCTTC. Residues: CASGLPGQAYNEQFF.

The table lists this clonotype with a few counts. This chain connects TRBV7-6 to TRBJ2-1; possibly TRBD2 for D (6 bases). With 1 base removed from V and 6 bases from J, the gap between germline ends came to 19 bases. Germline V gene data show CDR1 as SGHVS and CDR2 as FNYEAQ. This CDR3 has 17 amino acids. Written as DNA, the CDR3 is TGTGCCAGCAGCTTAGTATCTGGCGGGCGGGATCGCAATGAGCAGTTCTTC. Translation: CASSLVSGGRDRNEQFF.

This clonotype was seen only a few times. The chain couples TRBV20-1 to TRBJ1-1; D perhaps matches TRBD1 (5 bases). Trimming stripped 5 bases from V and 1 base from J, with 17 bases between. The CDR3 has 15 residues. The germline V gene has CDR1 DFQATT and CDR2 SNEGSKA (reference sequence). In DNA, the CDR3 is TGCAGTGCTCTAAAAGGGGTAGGAGGGAACACTGAAGCTTTCTTT. Translated: CSALKGVGGNTEAFF.

This chain joins TRBV6-5 and TRBJ2-7, with D uncertain. Trimming took off 0 bases at V and 3 bases at J, with 12 bases between the two ends. The length of the CDR3 is 15 residues. Per the germline V gene, CDR1 is MNHEY and CDR2 is SVGAGI. The CDR3 protein is CASSYSKRGVYEQYF. The CDR3 DNA reads TGTGCCAGCAGTTACTCGAAAAGAGGAGTCTACGAGCAGTACTTC.

The rearrangement joins TRBV12-3 or TRBV12-4 to TRBJ2-2; 13 bases map to TRBD2. After removal of 6 bases from V and 5 bases from J, the junction contained 6 bases not matched to a gene. The CDR3 length is 16 residues. The CDR3 bases are TGTGCCAGCAGGAAAACTAGCGGGAGGGGTACCGGGGAGCTGTTTTTT. Translated: CASRKTSGRGTGELFF.

The chain is built from TRBV4-2 and TRBJ2-7, with a tentative D call TRBD2 (6 bases). Germline CDR1 and CDR2: LGHNA and YNFKEQ. Trimming stripped 0 bases from V and 0 bases from J, with 9 bases between. This CDR3 has 15 residues. The CDR3 DNA reads as TGTGCCAGCAGCCAAGATGGCGGGGTCTCCTACGAGCAGTACTTC. Amino acid sequence: CASSQDGGVSYEQYF.

This clonotype was seen more than once but under ten times. The gene calls are TRBV6-2 or TRBV6-3 and TRBJ1-2, with D perhaps matching TRBD1 (6 bases). This CDR3 has 13 residues. Germline lookup yields CDR1 MNHEY and CDR2 SVGEGT. V lost 2 bases and J 2 bases, leaving 6 bases between the germline ends. The CDR3, as DNA: TGTGCCAGCAGTTACCAGGGGAACTATGGCTACACCTTC. Translation gives CASSYQGNYGYTF.

This clonotype turned up a few times. The rearrangement links TRBV6-2 or TRBV6-3 to TRBJ2-7, with 10 bases matching TRBD1. CDR3 length: 17 amino acids. V shed 0 bases and J 6 bases; nucleotides not matched to a gene: 11. CDR1 and CDR2 from the germline V gene are MNHEY and SVGEGT. The CDR3 loop reads CASSYSMRRQGAREQYF. In DNA form, the CDR3 reads TGTGCCAGCAGTTACTCGATGAGGAGACAGGGGGCTCGCGAGCAGTACTTC.

The chain recombines TRBV20-1 with TRBJ2-1; 9 bases line up with TRBD2. Germline loops: CDR1 DFQATT, CDR2 SNEGSKA (reference sequence). The CDR3 extends over 15 amino acids. V lost 6 bases to trimming and J lost 10 bases; unmatched junction nucleotides: 16. CDR3 bases: TGCAGTGCCACCCGCCGTCAGCGGGAGGCAGGAGAGCAGTTCTTC. This gives the protein CSATRRQREAGEQFF.

This chain joins TRBV6-5 and TRBJ2-2; D call uncertain. From germline, CDR1 is MNHEY and CDR2 SVGAGI. The CDR3 totals 15 residues. V was shortened by 0 bases and J by 5 bases, with 10 bases between the two germline ends. CDR3 loop: CASSYSRWGTGELFF. The DNA of the CDR3 is TGTGCCAGCAGTTACTCGAGGTGGGGAACCGGGGAGCTGTTTTTT.

This clonotype was seen a handful of times. This chain uses TRBV7-2 with TRBJ2-7, with 11 nucleotides matching TRBD2. The CDR3 runs 15 residues. Germline trimming cut 0 bases from V and 3 bases from J; bases unmatched to any gene: 1. Germline assignment: CDR1 SGHTA and CDR2 FQGNSA. The CDR3 coding sequence is TGTGCCAGCAGCTTAGCTAGCGGGGGGGTCTACGAGCAGTACTTC. This sequence encodes CASSLASGGVYEQYF.

V gene TRBV5-1 combines with J gene TRBJ2-7; D could derive from TRBD1 or TRBD2 (5 bases each). The CDR3 is 14 residues long. CDR1 is SGHRS, CDR2 YFSETQ, per germline. V shed 4 bases and J shed 0 bases, with 11 bases lying between them. CDR3 nucleotides: TGCGCCAGCAGCATTATAGGGACCTCCTACGAGCAGTACTTC. It yields the protein CASSIIGTSYEQYF.